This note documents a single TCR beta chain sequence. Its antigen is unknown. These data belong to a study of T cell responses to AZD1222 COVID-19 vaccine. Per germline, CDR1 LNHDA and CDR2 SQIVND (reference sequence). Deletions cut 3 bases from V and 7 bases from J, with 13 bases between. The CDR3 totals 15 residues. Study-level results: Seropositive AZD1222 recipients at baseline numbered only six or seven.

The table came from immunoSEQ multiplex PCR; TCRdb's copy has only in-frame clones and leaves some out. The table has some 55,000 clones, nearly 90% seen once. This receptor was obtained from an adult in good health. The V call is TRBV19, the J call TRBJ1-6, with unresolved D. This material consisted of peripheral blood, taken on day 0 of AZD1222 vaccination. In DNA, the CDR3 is TGTGCCAGTAGTATCCCTAAAACCGCCAATTCACCCCTCCACTTT. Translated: CASSIPKTANSPLHF. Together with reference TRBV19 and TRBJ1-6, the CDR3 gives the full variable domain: DGGITQSPKYLFRKEGQNVTLSCEQNLNHDAMYWYRQDPGQGLRLIYYSQIVNDFQKGDIAEGYSVSREKKESFPLTVTSAQKNPTAFYLCASSIPKTANSPLHFGNGTRLTVT.